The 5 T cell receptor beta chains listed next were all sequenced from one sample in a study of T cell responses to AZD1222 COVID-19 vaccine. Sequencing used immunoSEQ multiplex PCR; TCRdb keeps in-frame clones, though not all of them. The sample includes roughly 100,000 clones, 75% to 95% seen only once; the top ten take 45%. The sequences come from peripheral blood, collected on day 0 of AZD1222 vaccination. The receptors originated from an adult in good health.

In DNA, the CDR3 is TGTGCCACCAGTGTCGAGCGGGGTGGCACAGATACGCAGTATTTT. It specifies CATSVERGGTDTQYF. The rearrangement uses TRBV24-1 and TRBJ2-3; TRBD2 agrees at 7 bases. In germline, CDR1 is KGHDR, CDR2 SFDVKD. V was pared by 5 bases and J by 1 base, with 5 bases of the junction left unmatched. There are 15 residues in the CDR3.

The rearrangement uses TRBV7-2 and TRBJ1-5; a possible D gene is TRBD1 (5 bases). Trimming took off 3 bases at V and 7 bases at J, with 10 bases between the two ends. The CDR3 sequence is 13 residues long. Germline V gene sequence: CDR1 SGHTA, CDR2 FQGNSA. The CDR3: CASSLSGPQPQHF. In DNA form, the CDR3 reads TGTGCCAGCAGCTTGTCAGGGCCCCAGCCCCAGCATTTT.

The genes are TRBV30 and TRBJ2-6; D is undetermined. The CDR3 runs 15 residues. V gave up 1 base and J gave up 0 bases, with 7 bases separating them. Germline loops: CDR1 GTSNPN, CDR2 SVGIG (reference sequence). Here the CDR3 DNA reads TGTGCCTGGAGTGGAAAATCCTCTGGGGCCAACGTCCTGACTTTC. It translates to CAWSGKSSGANVLTF.

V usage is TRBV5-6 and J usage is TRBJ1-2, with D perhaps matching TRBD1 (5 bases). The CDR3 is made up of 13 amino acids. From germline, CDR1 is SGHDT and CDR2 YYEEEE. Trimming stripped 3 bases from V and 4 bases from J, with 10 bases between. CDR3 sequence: CASSSDSLYGYTF. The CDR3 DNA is TGTGCCAGCAGCTCCGACAGCCTCTATGGCTACACCTTC.

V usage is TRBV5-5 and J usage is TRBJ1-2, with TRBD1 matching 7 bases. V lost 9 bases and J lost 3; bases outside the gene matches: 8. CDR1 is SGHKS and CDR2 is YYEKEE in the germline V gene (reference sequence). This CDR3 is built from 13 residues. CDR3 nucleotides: TGTGCCACTGCCCGGGACAGATACTATGGCTACACCTTC. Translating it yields CATARDRYYGYTF.